Following are 5 T cell receptor beta chains from one sample sequenced in a study of Ad26.COV2.S vaccination and SARS-CoV-2 variants. The treatment here: approximately 18 received Ad26.COV2.S at low or high dose, single or two shots; 5 received placebo; per-sample allocation not given. Day 63 after the first vaccine or placebo injection was the time point for sampling. The data were produced by immunoSEQ multiplex PCR, yet TCRdb's version contains in-frame clones alone and is incomplete. The sample has about 250,000 clones, approximately 88% seen once. Here the sequenced sample was peripheral blood, taken in a trial of Ad26.COV2.S vaccine versus placebo. All receptors come from a person between 18 and 60 years old who received the Ad26.COV2.S COVID-19 vaccine or a placebo.

The CDR3 sequence is CASSNGIYEQYF. CDR3 nucleotide sequence: TGTGCCAGCAGCAACGGGATCTACGAGCAGTACTTC. This chain uses TRBV13 with TRBJ2-7; tentative D call: TRBD2 (5 bases). CDR1 and CDR2 (germline): PRHDT, FYEKMQ (reference sequence). Deletions cut 5 bases from V and 3 bases from J, with 8 bases between. This CDR3 has 12 residues. Complete variable domain (other parts from reference TRBV13 and TRBJ2-7): AAGVIQSPRHLIKEKRETATLKCYPIPRHDTVYWYQQGPGQDPQFLISFYEKMQSDKGSIPDRFSAQQFSDYHSELNMSSLELGDSALYFCASSNGIYEQYFGPGTRLTVT.

J is TRBJ1-5 and V is TRBV6-2 or TRBV6-3, with D maybe TRBD1 (6 bases). Per germline, CDR1 MNHEY and CDR2 SVGEGT. This CDR3 contains 17 residues. V was cut by 5 bases and J by 6 bases, with 23 bases left in between. The CDR3 region is CASSPLPTTGRGQPQHF. The CDR3 DNA is TGTGCCAGCAGTCCCCTTCCTACGACAGGAAGAGGTCAGCCCCAGCATTTT.

The J gene is TRBJ1-3, the V gene TRBV30; D is uncertain. The ends were cut back, 2 bases at V and 0 bases at J, with 8 bases in the middle. This CDR3 is built from 14 residues. Germline CDR1 GTSNPN, CDR2 SVGIG (reference sequence). CDR3 DNA: TGTGCCTGGAGTTGGGTCTCCTCTGGAAACACCATATATTTT. It translates to CAWSWVSSGNTIYF.

V gene TRBV6-5 combines with J gene TRBJ2-3; D is uncertain. Germline CDR1 reads MNHEY; CDR2 reads SVGAGI. The CDR3 spans 13 residues. Trimming cost V 10 bases and J 3 bases, with 14 bases left between them. Written as DNA, the CDR3 is TGTGCCACCCGTATGGACCGAACAGATACGCAGTATTTT. Protein sequence: CATRMDRTDTQYF.

The CDR3 region is CASIPGFMNTEAFF. CDR3 coding DNA: TGTGCCAGCATCCCAGGGTTTATGAACACTGAAGCTTTCTTT. The rearrangement joins TRBV6-2 or TRBV6-3 to TRBJ1-1; maybe TRBD1 (5 bases). The CDR3 is 14 residues long. Trimming removed 7 bases from V and 0 bases from J, with 12 bases in between. CDR1 and CDR2 (germline): MNHEY, SVGEGT.